Listed below are T cell receptor beta chains from one sample, sequenced in a study of vaccination and CD4 T cells after COVID-19. MiXCR was run by TCRdb on the PCR reads, yielding one entry per CDR3 protein. The sample yields roughly 5,400 distinct CDR3 sequences, 46% seen once. No antigen has been identified for these receptors. The specimen sequenced was CD4+ T cells from blood, cultured in vitro. Receptors originate from a human donor who had recovered from COVID-19. The CDR3 runs from the conserved cysteine through the conserved F or W. Fields, in order: CDR3 protein, CDR3 DNA, V gene, J gene, clone size, CDR3 length, D gene. The D gene is left open where the match is weak. The listing skips clone size in some rows; elsewhere it reads once, few, many or a size class.

cdr3_aa: CSAGKRTGLVKNIQYF; cdr3_nt: TGCAGTGCTGGAAAAAGGACAGGGTTGGTCAAAAACATTCAGTACTTC; v_call: TRBV20-1; j_call: TRBJ2-4; clone_size: medium-sized; cdr3_length: 16; d_call: TRBD1
cdr3_aa: CASSPGYEYEQYF; cdr3_nt: TGTGCCAGCAGCCCAGGTTATGAGTACGAGCAGTACTTC; v_call: TRBV7-6; j_call: TRBJ2-7; clone_size: -; cdr3_length: 13; d_call: -
cdr3_aa: CASSLTYRGRINLRSNTEAFF; cdr3_nt: TGTGCCAGCAGCTTAACCTACAGGGGGCGAATCAATCTTCGGTCCAACACTGAAGCTTTCTTT; v_call: TRBV7-3; j_call: TRBJ1-1; clone_size: few; cdr3_length: 21; d_call: TRBD1
cdr3_aa: CAIRAELAMNTEAFF; cdr3_nt: TGTGCCATCAGAGCCGAACTAGCTATGAACACTGAAGCTTTCTTT; v_call: TRBV10-3; j_call: TRBJ1-1; clone_size: -; cdr3_length: 15; d_call: -
cdr3_aa: CASSPRLGQTLGNTIYF; cdr3_nt: TGTGCCAGCAGCCCCAGGCTTGGACAGACCCTTGGAAACACCATATATTTT; v_call: TRBV7-2; j_call: TRBJ1-3; clone_size: -; cdr3_length: 17; d_call: -
cdr3_aa: CASSSPSVYNEQFF; cdr3_nt: TGTGCCAGCAGTTCCCCGAGCGTCTACAATGAGCAGTTCTTC; v_call: TRBV12-3/TRBV12-4; j_call: TRBJ2-1; clone_size: few; cdr3_length: 14; d_call: -
cdr3_aa: CASSSTSSPLHF; cdr3_nt: TGTGCCAGCAGTTCGACAAGTTCACCCCTCCACTTT; v_call: TRBV6-5; j_call: TRBJ1-6; clone_size: few; cdr3_length: 12; d_call: -
cdr3_aa: CATGTGSYEQYF; cdr3_nt: TGTGCTACCGGGACGGGCTCCTACGAGCAGTACTTC; v_call: TRBV6-1; j_call: TRBJ2-7; clone_size: -; cdr3_length: 12; d_call: -
cdr3_aa: CASSFGWGQQSSYEQYF; cdr3_nt: TGTGCCAGCAGCTTTGGCTGGGGGCAACAGAGCTCCTACGAGCAGTACTTC; v_call: TRBV7-9; j_call: TRBJ2-7; clone_size: -; cdr3_length: 17; d_call: -
cdr3_aa: CAIRPQGAEETQYF; cdr3_nt: TGTGCCATCAGACCACAGGGGGCGGAAGAGACCCAGTACTTC; v_call: TRBV10-3; j_call: TRBJ2-5; clone_size: few; cdr3_length: 14; d_call: TRBD1
cdr3_aa: CASSQGEGRPTDTQYF; cdr3_nt: TGTGCCAGCAGCCAAGGCGAGGGGAGACCTACAGATACGCAGTATTTT; v_call: TRBV3-1; j_call: TRBJ2-3; clone_size: few; cdr3_length: 16; d_call: -
cdr3_aa: CSASWGNTIYF; cdr3_nt: TGCAGTGCTAGTTGGGGAAACACCATATATTTT; v_call: TRBV20-1; j_call: TRBJ1-3; clone_size: few; cdr3_length: 11; d_call: -
cdr3_aa: CAIRQEYGYTF; cdr3_nt: TGTGCCATCAGACAGGAGTATGGCTACACCTTC; v_call: TRBV10-3; j_call: TRBJ1-2; clone_size: -; cdr3_length: 11; d_call: -
cdr3_aa: CASSRDRGPTEAFF; cdr3_nt: TGCGCCAGCAGCAGAGACAGGGGGCCCACTGAAGCTTTCTTT; v_call: TRBV5-1; j_call: TRBJ1-1; clone_size: once; cdr3_length: 14; d_call: TRBD1
cdr3_aa: CASSSEWGSVPDTQYF; cdr3_nt: TGTGCCAGCAGCTCCGAGTGGGGGAGCGTCCCAGATACGCAGTATTTT; v_call: TRBV7-9; j_call: TRBJ2-3; clone_size: few; cdr3_length: 16; d_call: -
cdr3_aa: CATSRGGEGGDTQYF; cdr3_nt: TGTGCCACCAGCAGAGGCGGTGAGGGAGGAGATACGCAGTATTTT; v_call: TRBV15; j_call: TRBJ2-3; clone_size: few; cdr3_length: 15; d_call: -
cdr3_aa: CSATALLTRTGNEQFF; cdr3_nt: TGCAGTGCTACCGCGCTATTAACTAGGACGGGCAATGAGCAGTTCTTC; v_call: TRBV20-1; j_call: TRBJ2-1; clone_size: -; cdr3_length: 16; d_call: -
cdr3_aa: CASSLATIPYGYTF; cdr3_nt: TGTGCCAGCAGCTTAGCGACAATCCCCTATGGCTACACCTTC; v_call: TRBV7-2; j_call: TRBJ1-2; clone_size: few; cdr3_length: 14; d_call: -
cdr3_aa: CASSQQAGGGAHTQYF; cdr3_nt: TGTGCCAGCAGCCAACAAGCGGGGGGAGGGGCCCATACGCAGTATTTT; v_call: TRBV7-2; j_call: TRBJ2-3; clone_size: -; cdr3_length: 16; d_call: TRBD2
cdr3_aa: CASGPGPDSGNTIYF; cdr3_nt: TGTGCCAGCGGCCCGGGACCGGACTCTGGAAACACCATATATTTT; v_call: TRBV7-6; j_call: TRBJ1-3; clone_size: -; cdr3_length: 15; d_call: -
cdr3_aa: CASSASTERGNQPQHF; cdr3_nt: TGTGCCAGCAGTGCTTCTACCGAACGGGGCAATCAGCCCCAGCATTTT; v_call: TRBV12-3/TRBV12-4; j_call: TRBJ1-5; clone_size: -; cdr3_length: 16; d_call: -
cdr3_aa: CASSFGGQGVEAFF; cdr3_nt: TGTGCCAGCAGCTTCGGGGGACAGGGGGTTGAAGCTTTCTTT; v_call: TRBV7-9; j_call: TRBJ1-1; clone_size: -; cdr3_length: 14; d_call: TRBD1
cdr3_aa: CASSSRLAGTGELFF; cdr3_nt: TGTGCCAGCTCATCCAGACTAGCGGGAACCGGGGAGCTGTTTTTT; v_call: TRBV18; j_call: TRBJ2-2; clone_size: -; cdr3_length: 15; d_call: TRBD2
cdr3_aa: CASSSRTRVYEQYF; cdr3_nt: TGTGCCAGCAGCTCCCGGACACGGGTCTACGAGCAGTACTTC; v_call: TRBV5-5; j_call: TRBJ2-7; clone_size: -; cdr3_length: 14; d_call: -
cdr3_aa: CASSGEVRRSPLHF; cdr3_nt: TGTGCCAGCAGTGGGGAGGTTAGACGGTCACCCCTCCACTTT; v_call: TRBV2; j_call: TRBJ1-6; clone_size: -; cdr3_length: 14; d_call: -
cdr3_aa: CSASPTGLGSETQYF; cdr3_nt: TGCAGTGCTTCACCGACAGGGTTAGGGTCAGAGACCCAGTACTTC; v_call: TRBV20-1; j_call: TRBJ2-5; clone_size: -; cdr3_length: 15; d_call: TRBD1
cdr3_aa: CASSLGAGVGDTEAFF; cdr3_nt: TGTGCCAGCAGTTTAGGCGCGGGGGTGGGGGACACTGAAGCTTTCTTT; v_call: TRBV27; j_call: TRBJ1-1; clone_size: few; cdr3_length: 16; d_call: -
cdr3_aa: CASRGFYEQYF; cdr3_nt: TGTGCCAGCCGGGGTTTCTACGAGCAGTACTTC; v_call: TRBV5-5; j_call: TRBJ2-7; clone_size: medium-sized; cdr3_length: 11; d_call: -
cdr3_aa: CATSRPQTGRYQPQHF; cdr3_nt: TGTGCCACCAGCAGGCCACAGACAGGGCGTTATCAGCCCCAGCATTTT; v_call: TRBV15; j_call: TRBJ1-5; clone_size: few; cdr3_length: 16; d_call: TRBD1
cdr3_aa: CAISAEGWDTEAFF; cdr3_nt: TGTGCCATCAGTGCGGAGGGGTGGGACACTGAAGCTTTCTTT; v_call: TRBV10-3; j_call: TRBJ1-1; clone_size: -; cdr3_length: 14; d_call: -
cdr3_aa: CSVTGLAGGPDTQYF; cdr3_nt: TGCAGCGTTACGGGACTAGCGGGAGGGCCAGATACGCAGTATTTT; v_call: TRBV29-1; j_call: TRBJ2-3; clone_size: few; cdr3_length: 15; d_call: TRBD2
cdr3_aa: CSAREGGRKLFF; cdr3_nt: TGCAGTGCTAGAGAAGGAGGTCGGAAACTGTTTTTT; v_call: TRBV20-1; j_call: TRBJ1-4; clone_size: medium-sized; cdr3_length: 12; d_call: -
cdr3_aa: CASIGTVTYEQYF; cdr3_nt: TGTGCCAGCATCGGGACAGTTACCTACGAGCAGTACTTC; v_call: TRBV6-1; j_call: TRBJ2-7; clone_size: once; cdr3_length: 13; d_call: TRBD1
cdr3_aa: CASSPLLGLVIYEQYF; cdr3_nt: TGTGCCAGCAGCCCGCTCTTGGGGCTAGTTATCTACGAGCAGTACTTC; v_call: TRBV4-2; j_call: TRBJ2-7; clone_size: few; cdr3_length: 16; d_call: -
cdr3_aa: CASSPGLAGGWDTQYF; cdr3_nt: TGCGCCAGCAGCCCCGGACTAGCGGGGGGCTGGGATACGCAGTATTTT; v_call: TRBV5-1; j_call: TRBJ2-3; clone_size: -; cdr3_length: 16; d_call: TRBD2
cdr3_aa: CASSLGNYGYTF; cdr3_nt: TGTGCCAGCAGCTTAGGCAACTATGGCTACACCTTC; v_call: TRBV11-3; j_call: TRBJ1-2; clone_size: -; cdr3_length: 12; d_call: -
cdr3_aa: CASRFQGARTDTRYF; cdr3_nt: TGTGCCAGCAGATTCCAGGGGGCTAGGACAGATACGCGGTATTTT; v_call: TRBV6-1; j_call: TRBJ2-3; clone_size: -; cdr3_length: 15; d_call: TRBD1
cdr3_aa: CASSLVPGNQETQYF; cdr3_nt: TGCGCCAGCAGCTTGGTCCCTGGTAACCAAGAGACCCAGTACTTC; v_call: TRBV5-1; j_call: TRBJ2-5; clone_size: -; cdr3_length: 15; d_call: -
cdr3_aa: CATSDPAVNQETQYF; cdr3_nt: TGTGCCACCAGTGATCCAGCCGTGAACCAAGAGACCCAGTACTTC; v_call: TRBV24-1; j_call: TRBJ2-5; clone_size: few; cdr3_length: 15; d_call: -
cdr3_aa: CASSIGASGAYEQYF; cdr3_nt: TGTGCCAGTAGTATTGGGGCTAGCGGAGCCTACGAGCAGTACTTC; v_call: TRBV19; j_call: TRBJ2-7; clone_size: few; cdr3_length: 15; d_call: TRBD2
cdr3_aa: CASSLPGQGAWGYTF; cdr3_nt: TGTGCCAGCAGCTTACCGGGACAGGGGGCATGGGGCTACACCTTC; v_call: TRBV14; j_call: TRBJ1-2; clone_size: -; cdr3_length: 15; d_call: TRBD1
cdr3_aa: CASSRGQGWPEQFF; cdr3_nt: TGTGCCAGCAGCCGGGGACAGGGATGGCCTGAGCAGTTCTTC; v_call: TRBV7-2; j_call: TRBJ2-1; clone_size: -; cdr3_length: 14; d_call: TRBD1
cdr3_aa: CASSLKADSPLHF; cdr3_nt: TGCGCCAGCAGTTTGAAGGCGGATTCACCCCTCCACTTT; v_call: TRBV5-1; j_call: TRBJ1-6; clone_size: -; cdr3_length: 13; d_call: -
cdr3_aa: CATSRDSGGEKLFF; cdr3_nt: TGTGCCACCAGCAGAGATTCAGGTGGGGAAAAACTGTTTTTT; v_call: TRBV15; j_call: TRBJ1-4; clone_size: -; cdr3_length: 14; d_call: -
cdr3_aa: CASSYTGGTGELFF; cdr3_nt: TGTGCCAGCAGTTACACAGGTGGAACCGGGGAGCTGTTTTTT; v_call: TRBV6-5; j_call: TRBJ2-2; clone_size: -; cdr3_length: 14; d_call: -
cdr3_aa: CASSPTGSVNIQYF; cdr3_nt: TGTGCCAGCAGCCCAACAGGTTCCGTGAACATTCAGTACTTC; v_call: TRBV14; j_call: TRBJ2-4; clone_size: once; cdr3_length: 14; d_call: -